This T cell receptor (beta chain) was obtained from a study of shared clonotypes between healthy human individuals. Splitting the CD4+ cells yielded a CD45RA+ naive subset and a CD45RA-negative memory subset. Using immunoSEQ multiplex PCR, the repertoire was profiled, and TCRdb retains in-frame clones only, with some absent. The table has over a million clones, approximately 80% seen once. Trimming took off 0 bases at V and 5 bases at J, with 6 bases between the two ends. CDR1 and CDR2 (germline): SGHNT, YYREEE (reference sequence). The CDR3 length is 13 residues. This chain connects TRBV5-4 to TRBJ1-5; D not resolved. Sequencing input: memory CD4+ T cells from PBMCs. Specified subset: CD45RA-negative fraction. The TCR sequence derives from a man aged 18 to 30 in good health. Some clones in this sample may be carry-over from other donors' samples. The CDR3 sequence is CASSLGQHQPQHF. The DNA of the CDR3 is TGTGCCAGCAGCTTGGGCCAGCATCAGCCCCAGCATTTT.